This T cell receptor beta chain is from a study of tumor-infiltrating lymphocytes in primary liver carcinoma. Starting material of about 480 ng total RNA yielded TCR beta cDNA via a constant-region primer. Three-round nested multiplex PCR performed with slightly modified ARM-PCR produced the TCR beta libraries. Primers for the first two PCR rounds were TRBV1-TRBV30 forward primers and a C-beta reverse primer (about 11 cycles per round). TCRdb ran MiXCR on the multiplex PCR reads and lists one entry per CDR3 protein. The table lists about 120,000 distinct CDR3 sequences, about 59% of them singletons. Joint extraction of RNA and DNA used roughly 20-33 mg of bulk tissue that was unsorted. On this clonotype itself: Sequence at one end of the junction differs from germline and may be a read error.

Germline assignment: CDR1 SGHVS and CDR2 FQNEAQ. The CDR3 length is 14 residues. The TCR was taken from a woman aged 60-70 years with primary liver carcinoma and hepatitis B virus infection. The chain links TRBV7-8 to TRBJ1-4; tentatively, D is TRBD1 (6 bases). The sequenced sample was liver tumor tissue from sampling region 1. Described subset: tumor region T1, superior pole. Here the CDR3 reads CASSSTGYNEKPFF. CDR3 sequence (DNA): TGTGCCAGCAGCTCGACAGGCTATAATGAAAAACCGTTTTTT. Using reference TRBV7-8 and TRBJ1-4 for the parts outside the CDR3, the full variable domain is GAGVSQSPRYKVAKRGQDVALRCDPISGHVSLFWYQQALGQGPEFLTYFQNEAQLDKSGLPSDRFFAERPEGSVSTLKIQRTQQEDSAVYLCASSSTGYNEKPFFGSGTQLSVL.